The sequence of this TCR beta chain was determined in a study of shared clonotypes between healthy human individuals. V lost 0 bases to trimming and J lost 0 bases, with 10 bases between them. The CDR3 extends over 16 amino acids. Germline V lookup: CDR1 MNHEY, CDR2 SVGAGI. Profiling relied on immunoSEQ multiplex PCR, and the TCRdb table lists in-frame clones only, not all of them. The table records 780,000 or so clones, around 77% of them present only once. The TCR was taken from a woman in her 30s in good health. This rearrangement joins TRBV6-5 to TRBJ2-3, with D hard to call. Sequencing used memory CD4+ T cells sorted from blood. Regarding subset: CD45RA-negative fraction. The CDR3 nucleotides are TGTGCCAGCAGTTACTCGCCCACCTCTAGCACAGATACGCAGTATTTT. It translates to CASSYSPTSSTDTQYF.